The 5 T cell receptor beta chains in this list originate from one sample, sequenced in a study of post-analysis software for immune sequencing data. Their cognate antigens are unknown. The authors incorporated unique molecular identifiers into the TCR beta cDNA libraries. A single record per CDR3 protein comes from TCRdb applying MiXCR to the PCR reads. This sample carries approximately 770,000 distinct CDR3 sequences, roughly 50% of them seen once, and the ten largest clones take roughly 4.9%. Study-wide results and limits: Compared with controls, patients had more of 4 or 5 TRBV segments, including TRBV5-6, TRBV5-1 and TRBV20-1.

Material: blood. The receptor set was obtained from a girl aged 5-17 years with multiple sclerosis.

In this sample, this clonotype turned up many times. Here the CDR3 reads CSVIRQGGSETQYF. The CDR3 bases are TGCAGCGTCATAAGACAGGGGGGGAGTGAGACCCAGTACTTC. The rearrangement uses TRBV29-1 and TRBJ2-5; 9 nucleotides agree with TRBD1. Germline V lookup: CDR1 SQVTM, CDR2 ANQGSEA. The CDR3 consists of 14 residues. V shed 6 bases, J shed 5 bases, and the junction held 10 bases outside the gene matches.

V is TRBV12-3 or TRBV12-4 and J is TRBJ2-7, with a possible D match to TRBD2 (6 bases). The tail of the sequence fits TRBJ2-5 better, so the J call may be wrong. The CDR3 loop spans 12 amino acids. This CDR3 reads CASTPSAETQYF. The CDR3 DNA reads TGTGCCAGCACACCTAGCGCCGAGACCCAGTACTTC.

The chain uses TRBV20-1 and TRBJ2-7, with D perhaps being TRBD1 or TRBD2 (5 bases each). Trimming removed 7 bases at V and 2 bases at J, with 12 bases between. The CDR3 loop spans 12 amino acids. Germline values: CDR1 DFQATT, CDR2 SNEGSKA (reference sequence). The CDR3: CSVPQGPYEQYF. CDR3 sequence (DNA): TGCAGTGTTCCCCAGGGACCCTACGAGCAGTACTTC.

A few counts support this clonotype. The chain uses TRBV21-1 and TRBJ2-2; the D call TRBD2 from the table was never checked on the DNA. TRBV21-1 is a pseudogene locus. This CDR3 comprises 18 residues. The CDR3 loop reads CASSKSRTSGINTGELFF. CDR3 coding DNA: TGTGCCAGCAGCAAAAGTAGGACTAGCGGGATTAACACCGGGGAGCTGTTTTTT.

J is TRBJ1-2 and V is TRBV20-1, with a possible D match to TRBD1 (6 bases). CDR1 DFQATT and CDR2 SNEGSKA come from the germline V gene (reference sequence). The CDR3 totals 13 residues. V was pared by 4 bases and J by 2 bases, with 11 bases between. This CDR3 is CSAIRGDNYGYTF. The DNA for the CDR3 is TGCAGTGCTATCAGGGGCGACAACTATGGCTACACCTTC.